One sample yielded the 28 T cell receptor beta chains listed below, sequenced in a study of blood T cells in healthy people across ages. The authors ran a second PCR of 7 to 11 cycles using a sample-barcoded 5' primer and a J-beta primer mix. TCRdb recomputed calls from the 5' RACE reads with MiXCR, one row per CDR3 protein. Of 760,000 or so distinct CDR3 sequences in the sample, 25% were seen once. Separately, the same data were catalogued under a study of T cells of mothers and their children.

Source material: blood. The receptor set was obtained from a boy aged 5-17 years in good health.

This clonotype was detected a few times. The CDR3 nucleotides read TGCAGTGCTAACCGACTAGCTCAAGAGACCCAGTACTTC. Its translation: CSANRLAQETQYF. The chain carries TRBV20-1 and TRBJ2-5; 7 nucleotides line up with TRBD2. The ends lost 4 bases at V and 2 bases at J; junction bases unmatched: 4. CDR3 size: 13 residues. Germline V lookup: CDR1 DFQATT, CDR2 SNEGSKA (reference sequence).

V gene TRBV7-3 combines with J gene TRBJ2-5; 16 nucleotides line up with TRBD2. Unmatched junction bases numbered 13, after V lost 6 bases and J lost 0 bases. Germline CDR1 reads SGHTA; CDR2 reads FQGTGA. CDR3 length: 20 amino acids. The CDR3 region has the DNA TGTGCCAGCAGTCCATCAGTGCCGGGACTAGCGGGGGGGTACCAAGAGACCCAGTACTTC. Amino acids: CASSPSVPGLAGGYQETQYF.

This clonotype turned up a few times. The chain has TRBV20-1 and TRBJ1-1, with 8 bases identical to TRBD1. Per germline, CDR1 DFQATT and CDR2 SNEGSKA (reference sequence). Trimming took 3 bases from V and 6 from J; bases not matched to a gene: 15. The CDR3 is made up of 16 amino acids. CDR3 sequence: CSAREQGASNWAEAFF. CDR3 DNA: TGCAGTGCTAGGGAGCAGGGGGCGTCAAATTGGGCTGAAGCTTTCTTT.

The chain combines TRBV9 with TRBJ2-2; D not certain. With 4 bases removed from V and 1 base from J, the gap between germline ends came to 8 bases. CDR1 is SGDLS, CDR2 YYNGEE, per germline. There are 14 residues in the CDR3. CDR3 protein: CASSLHKNTGELFF. The CDR3 DNA follows: TGTGCCAGCAGCCTCCACAAGAACACCGGGGAGCTGTTTTTT.

The chain employs TRBV28 and TRBJ2-5; either TRBD1 or TRBD2 may fit D (5 bases each). Deletions cut 3 bases from V and 4 bases from J, with 15 bases between. This CDR3 spans 15 amino acids. Germline V gene lookup returns CDR1 MDHEN and CDR2 SYDVKM. Written as DNA, the CDR3 is TGTGCCAGCAGTTTTGTGGGGGTAAGAGGAGAGACCCAGTACTTC. Amino acid sequence: CASSFVGVRGETQYF.

This clonotype has just a few counts. V is TRBV18 and J is TRBJ2-7; 10 bases line up with TRBD2. The assigned J gene may be wrong: the sequence end matches TRBJ2-1 better. The length of the CDR3 is 16 residues. Germline CDR1 is KGHSH and CDR2 is LQKENI. The CDR3: CASSPPPPSGSNEQFF. In DNA, the CDR3 is TGTGCCAGCTCACCACCGCCCCCTAGCGGGAGCAATGAGCAGTTCTTC.

This chain's CDR3 is CASSRGGIEQFF. In nucleotides, the CDR3 is TGTGCCAGCTCGCGGGGGGGCATTGAGCAGTTCTTC. This chain uses TRBV18 with TRBJ2-1; 9 positions agree with TRBD2. CDR1 KGHSH and CDR2 LQKENI come from the germline V gene. The CDR3 has 12 residues. Germline trimming cut 6 bases from V and 9 bases from J; bases unmatched to any gene: 3.

The chain couples TRBV5-5 to TRBJ1-1; 7 positions match TRBD1. V was pared by 4 bases and J by 0 bases, with 12 bases of the junction left unmatched. There are 17 residues in the CDR3. Germline V lookup: CDR1 SGHKS, CDR2 YYEKEE (reference sequence). DNA of the CDR3: TGTGCCAGCAGCCGCGACAGGGCCCTTGTTATGAACACTGAAGCTTTCTTT. As protein: CASSRDRALVMNTEAFF.

This chain connects TRBV25-1 to TRBJ1-6, with D perhaps matching TRBD1 (5 bases). Germline V CDR1 and CDR2: MGHDK, SYGVNS. The V and J ends lost 0 bases and 7 bases respectively, with 7 bases between them. The CDR3 extends over 14 amino acids. The DNA of the CDR3 is TGTGCCAGCAGTGAATATCCAGGGAATTCACCCCTCCACTTT. Translated, it gives CASSEYPGNSPLHF.

The chain carries TRBV29-1 and TRBJ1-4; TRBD1 aligns across 8 bases. V lost 7 bases, J lost 5 bases, and 6 bases stayed unmatched. Germline V lookup: CDR1 SQVTM, CDR2 ANQGSEA. The CDR3 extends over 13 amino acids. The DNA for the CDR3 is TGCAGCGCTCGGACAGGGCCCAATGAAAAACTGTTTTTT. Translated, it gives CSARTGPNEKLFF.

In regard to this clonotype: Mismatch with germline at one junction end may stem from a read error. The J gene is TRBJ2-3, the V gene TRBV12-3 or TRBV12-4; D gene uncertain. The CDR3 has 14 residues. The CDR3 loop is CASSSMATTDAQYF. The DNA for the CDR3 is TGTGCCAGTTCGAGCATGGCGACAACAGATGCGCAGTATTTT.

The chain combines TRBV7-2 with TRBJ2-3; 10 bases fit TRBD2. The CDR3 is 17 residues long. The V segment lost 2 bases and the J segment 6 bases; nucleotides outside the gene matches: 11. Germline CDR1 reads SGHTA; CDR2 reads FQGNSA. The CDR3 protein is CASSLSSPAGGADTQYF. The DNA of the CDR3 is TGTGCCAGCAGCTTAAGCTCCCCAGCGGGGGGGGCCGATACGCAGTATTTT. The full variable domain, completed using reference TRBV7-2 and TRBJ2-3, is GAGVSQSPSNKVTEKGKDVELRCDPISGHTALYWYRQSLGQGLEFLIYFQGNSAPDKSGLPSDRFSAERTGGSVSTLTIQRTQQEDSAVYLCASSLSSPAGGADTQYFGPGTRLTVL.

The rearrangement links TRBV11-2 to TRBJ2-7; D is undetermined. Per the germline V gene, CDR1 is SGHAT and CDR2 is FQNNGV. This CDR3 has 15 amino acids. V was cut by 0 bases and J by 0 bases, with 9 bases left in between. CDR3 loop: CASSLESQASYEQYF. The CDR3 DNA follows: TGTGCCAGCAGCTTAGAAAGCCAGGCCTCCTACGAGCAGTACTTC.

This chain connects TRBV5-5 to TRBJ2-3; tentatively, D is TRBD2 (7 bases). V lost 1 base and J 0 bases, leaving 12 bases between the germline ends. This CDR3 comprises 16 residues. CDR1 is SGHKS and CDR2 is YYEKEE in the germline V gene (reference sequence). In DNA form, the CDR3 reads TGTGCCAGCAGCTTGAGGGGGACTACTAGCACAGATACGCAGTATTTT. This gives the protein CASSLRGTTSTDTQYF.

The chain employs TRBV20-1 and TRBJ2-3; 10 bases map to TRBD2. Germline assignment: CDR1 DFQATT and CDR2 SNEGSKA (reference sequence). CDR3 length: 16 amino acids. With V trimmed by 4 bases and J by 4 bases, 11 bases remained unmatched. CDR3 coding DNA: TGCAGTGCTATTGTCTCAGCGGGAGGGCAGTCAGATACGCAGTATTTT. Its protein is CSAIVSAGGQSDTQYF.

V is TRBV6-1 and J is TRBJ2-5, with TRBD1 matching 9 bases. V trimming: 6 bases; J trimming: 5 bases; junction bases outside the gene matches: 7. CDR1 and CDR2 from the germline V gene are MNHNS and SASEGT. This CDR3 is built from 14 residues. The DNA for the CDR3 is TGTGCCAGCAGGAGGGGACAGGGATCCGAGACCCAGTACTTC. The encoded protein is CASRRGQGSETQYF.

This rearrangement joins TRBV28 to TRBJ2-7; D possibly matches TRBD1 or TRBD2 (5 bases each). The J call may not be correct, given that the DNA end is closer to TRBJ2-5. The CDR3 is 13 amino acids. CDR1 MDHEN and CDR2 SYDVKM come from the germline V gene. The CDR3 is CATGRGSTGTQYF. The CDR3 bases are TGTGCCACCGGTCGGGGCTCCACGGGGACCCAGTACTTC.

This sequence joins TRBV20-1 and TRBJ1-1; D gene uncertain. The CDR3 totals 12 residues. V dropped 1 base and J dropped 1 base, with 4 bases sitting between them. CDR1 DFQATT and CDR2 SNEGSKA come from the germline V gene (reference sequence). CDR3 bases: TGCAGTGCTAGAGGAGGGAACACTGAAGCTTTCTTT. This gives the protein CSARGGNTEAFF.

V is TRBV5-1 and J is TRBJ2-5; maybe TRBD2 (6 bases). CDR1 is SGHRS, CDR2 YFSETQ, per germline. The CDR3 has 15 amino acids. With 3 bases removed from V and 1 base from J, the gap between germline ends came to 13 bases. The CDR3 DNA follows: TGCGCCAGCAGCTCCGGGACTGCTTTCCAAGAGACCCAGTACTTC. Encoded protein: CASSSGTAFQETQYF.

The chain uses TRBV9 and TRBJ2-5; D gene unclear. The closer fit of TRBJ2-1 to the DNA end suggests the J call may be wrong. The CDR3 totals 14 residues. Germline values: CDR1 SGDLS, CDR2 YYNGEE. The CDR3 region is CASSADPWNNEQFF. The CDR3 DNA reads as TGTGCCAGCAGCGCCGACCCCTGGAACAATGAGCAGTTCTTC.

This clonotype was detected only a few times. The rearrangement joins TRBV27 to TRBJ2-5, with D possibly called TRBD1 or TRBD2 (5 bases each). The J call may be mistaken, given a closer DNA end match to TRBJ2-7. Looked up from germline, CDR1 is MNHEY and CDR2 is SMNVEV (reference sequence). The CDR3 has 13 amino acids. The CDR3 DNA reads as TGTGCCAGCAGTTTAGTAGGGACCCACGAGCAGTACTTC. Its translation is CASSLVGTHEQYF.

This chain links TRBV27 with TRBJ1-4, with D maybe TRBD1 (6 bases). Per germline, CDR1 MNHEY and CDR2 SMNVEV (reference sequence). The CDR3 totals 16 residues. The V end lost 6 bases, the J end lost 3 bases, and 17 bases lay between the germline ends. For the CDR3, the DNA is TGTGCCAGCAGGTTAAGACAGGCGGGTCCTAATGAAAAACTGTTTTTT. This translates into CASRLRQAGPNEKLFF.

This rearrangement joins TRBV13 to TRBJ2-7, with 9 bases fitting TRBD2. The CDR3 loop spans 16 amino acids. Per germline, CDR1 PRHDT and CDR2 FYEKMQ (reference sequence). V gave up 5 bases and J gave up 5 bases; unmatched junction bases: 13. The chain's CDR3 is CASSPTPAREGDEQYF. The CDR3 region has the DNA TGTGCCAGCAGCCCGACCCCAGCGCGGGAGGGGGACGAGCAGTACTTC.

The rearrangement uses TRBV7-9 and TRBJ1-4, with TRBD1 as a possible D gene (6 bases). This CDR3 comprises 15 residues. Between the trimmed V and J ends, which lost 11 bases and 4 bases, there was a span of 20 bases. Per the germline V gene, CDR1 is SEHNR and CDR2 is FQNEAQ (reference sequence). The DNA of the CDR3 is TGTGCCTCCGGGTTTGGGGGCAGGGGTAATGAAAAACTGTTTTTT. This gives the protein CASGFGGRGNEKLFF.

This clonotype was observed a handful of times. V and J are TRBV7-9 and TRBJ2-5, with 7 bases aligning to TRBD1. Germline V gene sequence: CDR1 SEHNR, CDR2 FQNEAQ (reference sequence). V trimming: 5 bases; J trimming: 4 bases; junction bases outside the gene matches: 7. CDR3 length: 14 amino acids. The CDR3 is CASSPGGQRETQYF. The DNA for the CDR3 is TGTGCCAGCAGCCCAGGGGGACAGAGAGAGACCCAGTACTTC.

The table lists this clonotype with many counts. The V and J genes are TRBV20-1 and TRBJ2-4, with D perhaps matching TRBD2 (6 bases). There are 15 residues in the CDR3. Germline lookup yields CDR1 DFQATT and CDR2 SNEGSKA (reference sequence). V lost 4 bases, J lost 8 bases, and 21 bases lay in between. CDR3 bases: TGCAGTGCTATTAGGGCTAGCGATCCCCAAGACATTCAGTACTTC. Amino acid sequence: CSAIRASDPQDIQYF.

J is TRBJ2-5 and V is TRBV7-2, with TRBD2 identical over 9 bases. V shed 5 bases, J shed 3 bases, and the junction held 13 bases outside the gene matches. The CDR3 has 17 residues. Germline lookup yields CDR1 SGHTA and CDR2 FQGNSA. The CDR3 sequence: CASSPQVSGGRKETQYF. CDR3 DNA: TGTGCCAGCAGCCCCCAGGTTAGCGGGGGCCGAAAAGAGACCCAGTACTTC.

This clonotype was seen at least ten times. This chain links TRBV6-5 with TRBJ1-4, with D possibly matching TRBD1 (5 bases). In germline, CDR1 is MNHEY, CDR2 SVGAGI. Trimming stripped 6 bases from V and 8 bases from J, with 16 bases between. There are 14 residues in the CDR3. The CDR3 reads CASSIQGESEKLFF. In DNA, the CDR3 is TGTGCCAGCAGCATCCAGGGAGAATCAGAAAAACTGTTTTTT.